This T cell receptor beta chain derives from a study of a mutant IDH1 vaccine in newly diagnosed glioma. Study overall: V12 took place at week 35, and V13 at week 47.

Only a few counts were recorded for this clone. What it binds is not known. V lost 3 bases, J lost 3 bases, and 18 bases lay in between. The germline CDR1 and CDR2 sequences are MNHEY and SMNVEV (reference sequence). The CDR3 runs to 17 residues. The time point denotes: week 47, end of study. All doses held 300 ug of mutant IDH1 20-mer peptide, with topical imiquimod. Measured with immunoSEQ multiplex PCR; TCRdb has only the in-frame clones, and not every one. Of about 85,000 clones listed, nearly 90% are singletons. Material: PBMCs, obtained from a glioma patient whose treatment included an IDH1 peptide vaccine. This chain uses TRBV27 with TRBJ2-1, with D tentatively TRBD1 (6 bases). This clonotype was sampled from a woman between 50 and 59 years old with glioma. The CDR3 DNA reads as TGTGCCAGCAGTTTCAGAGGGGGTAGCCGTCGCTACAATGAGCAGTTCTTC. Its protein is CASSFRGGSRRYNEQFF.